The sequence of this T cell receptor beta chain was determined in a study of siplizumab effects on memory and regulatory T cells. As regards this clone: The target antigen is unknown.

This table comes from immunoSEQ multiplex PCR, and its TCRdb copy is limited to in-frame clones, with some not included. Among approximately 46,000 clones listed, over 85% were seen once. Regarding the study as a whole: For siplizumab cultures, the suppressive function of their proliferating Tregs was not confirmed. Only a minority of proliferating CD4+ or CD8+ clones had an assignable naive or memory phenotype, with roughly 80-95% lacking one.

V was clipped by 1 base and J by 0 bases; unmatched bases: 0. The CDR3 runs to 15 residues. Germline V lookup: CDR1 LNHDA, CDR2 SQIVND (reference sequence). This chain connects TRBV19 to TRBJ2-1; TRBD2 matches at 7 bases. What was sequenced was CD8+ T cells sorted from blood. This receptor was obtained from a human donor in good health. The CDR3 spells CASSIAGGSYNEQFF. CDR3 DNA sequence: TGTGCCAGTAGTATAGCGGGGGGCTCCTACAATGAGCAGTTCTTC. Full variable domain (remainder filled in from reference TRBV19 and TRBJ2-1): DGGITQSPKYLFRKEGQNVTLSCEQNLNHDAMYWYRQDPGQGLRLIYYSQIVNDFQKGDIAEGYSVSREKKESFPLTVTSAQKNPTAFYLCASSIAGGSYNEQFFGPGTRLTVL.